This passage covers 30 T cell receptor beta chains from one sample sequenced in a study of blood T cell repertoires in COVID-19. The protocol was immunoSEQ multiplex PCR, while the TCRdb copy is restricted to in-frame clones and leaves out a portion. The table shows under 150,000 clones, with around three quarters occurring only once. The sample was peripheral blood. These receptors were obtained from a man aged 55 to 70 with acute or convalescent COVID-19.

This chain connects TRBV10-3 to TRBJ2-1, with a tentative D call TRBD1 (6 bases). The CDR3 sequence is 16 residues long. The germline V gene encodes CDR1 ENHRY and CDR2 SYGVKD. With 0 bases removed from V and 7 bases from J, the gap between germline ends came to 16 bases. The DNA for the CDR3 is TGTGCCATCAGTGAGTCTGCGACAGGAATGTTGAATGAGCAGTTCTTC. Its translation is CAISESATGMLNEQFF.

The chain joins TRBV7-6 to TRBJ2-2; D unresolved. This CDR3 has 12 residues. Germline lookup yields CDR1 SGHVS and CDR2 FNYEAQ. V dropped 4 bases and J dropped 8 bases, with 8 bases sitting between them. In DNA form, the CDR3 reads TGTGCCAGCAGCTCGGTTTGGGGGGAGCTGTTTTTT. This sequence encodes CASSSVWGELFF. The full variable domain, its missing parts supplied by reference TRBV7-6 and TRBJ2-2, is GAGVSQSPRYKVTKRGQDVALRCDPISGHVSLYWYRQALGQGPEFLTYFNYEAQQDKSGLPNDRFSAERPEGSISTLTIQRTEQRDSAMYRCASSSVWGELFFGEGSRLTVL.

J is TRBJ1-5 and V is TRBV27; D possibly corresponds to TRBD1 (6 bases). This CDR3 comprises 13 residues. Germline CDR1 is MNHEY and CDR2 is SMNVEV (reference sequence). Trimming left V 3 bases short and J 4 bases short, with 7 bases between. Here the CDR3 DNA reads TGTGCCAGCAGTTTCGACAGGAATCAGCCCCAGCATTTT. Residues: CASSFDRNQPQHF.

V gene TRBV5-4 combines with J gene TRBJ1-2; D ambiguous. The V gene lost 5 bases and the J gene lost 5 bases, with 16 bases spanning the gap. CDR1 SGHNT and CDR2 YYREEE come from the germline V gene (reference sequence). The CDR3 spans 14 residues. The CDR3 sequence: CASSLNAPAYGYTF. DNA for the CDR3: TGTGCCAGCAGTCTAAACGCCCCCGCGTATGGCTACACCTTC.

The chain carries TRBV5-1 and TRBJ2-3; 10 bases fit TRBD2. Losses at the gene ends were 4 bases for V and 0 bases for J; bases not matched to a gene: 5. This CDR3 has 16 amino acids. Germline V gene lookup returns CDR1 SGHRS and CDR2 YFSETQ. The CDR3 region is CASSTGLAASTDTQYF. The CDR3, as DNA: TGCGCCAGCAGCACCGGACTAGCGGCTAGCACAGATACGCAGTATTTT.

This chain links TRBV24-1 with TRBJ2-2; D not certain. The germline V and J ends were trimmed by 9 bases and 0 bases, with 10 bases remaining between them. The CDR3 is 14 residues long. The germline V gene encodes CDR1 KGHDR and CDR2 SFDVKD. The CDR3 DNA follows: TGTGCCACCTCGCCGGGTCCGAACACCGGGGAGCTGTTTTTT. This codes for CATSPGPNTGELFF.

This clone was recorded only once. The V gene is TRBV19, the J gene TRBJ2-7, with D possibly TRBD2 on 5 matching bases. The V end was cut by 5 bases, the J end by 0 bases, with 8 bases between. CDR3 length: 13 residues. Germline V CDR1 and CDR2: LNHDA, SQIVND (reference sequence). CDR3 region: CASSERSSYEQYF. The DNA for the CDR3 is TGTGCCAGTAGTGAGCGGAGCTCCTACGAGCAGTACTTC.

The chain recombines TRBV9 with TRBJ2-7; 7 positions agree with TRBD1. Germline V gene lookup returns CDR1 SGDLS and CDR2 YYNGEE. V shed 4 bases and J 4 bases; nucleotides not matched to a gene: 11. The CDR3 runs 15 residues. CDR3 DNA: TGTGCCAGCAGCCCAAGTCCGGGGACAGAGTACGAGCAGTACTTC. This encodes CASSPSPGTEYEQYF.

This clone occurred a few times. The rearrangement links TRBV5-1 to TRBJ1-1; TRBD1 aligns across 10 bases. The CDR3 loop spans 14 amino acids. The trim removed 4 bases at V and 4 bases at J, leaving 4 bases unmatched. Per the germline V gene, CDR1 is SGHRS and CDR2 is YFSETQ. The CDR3 reads CASSNGQGVTEAFF. Written as DNA, the CDR3 is TGCGCCAGCAGCAACGGACAGGGGGTCACTGAAGCTTTCTTT. The full variable domain, with the rest looked up from reference TRBV5-1 and TRBJ1-1, is KAGVTQTPRYLIKTRGQQVTLSCSPISGHRSVSWYQQTPGQGLQFLFEYFSETQRNKGNFPGRFSGRQFSNSRSEMNVSTLELGDSALYLCASSNGQGVTEAFFGQGTRLTVV.

The chain uses TRBV6-5 and TRBJ1-2, with 7 bases fitting TRBD1. Trimming took 6 bases from V and 4 from J; bases not matched to a gene: 11. Looked up from germline, CDR1 is MNHEY and CDR2 is SVGAGI. The CDR3 is 15 amino acids. Here the CDR3 reads CASSSPRQGGYGYTF. CDR3 nucleotides: TGTGCCAGCAGCTCTCCTCGACAGGGAGGCTATGGCTACACCTTC.

The chain joins TRBV3-1 (or the pseudogene TRBV3-2) to TRBJ1-5; D is unclear. The CDR3 is 13 amino acids. Germline V gene lookup returns CDR1 LGHDT and CDR2 YNNKEL (reference sequence). Trimming cost V 3 bases and J 9 bases, with 12 bases left between them. The CDR3 loop is CASSQSEAGPQHF. The CDR3 bases are TGTGCCAGCAGCCAGTCCGAAGCCGGGCCCCAGCATTTT.

This chain connects TRBV4-1 to TRBJ2-3, with 9 bases fitting TRBD2. Trimming cost V 1 base and J 4 bases; bases outside gene matches: 9. Germline V gives CDR1 MGHRA, CDR2 YSYEKL. The length of the CDR3 is 17 residues. CDR3 DNA: TGCGCCAGCAGCCAAGTGGAGATGGCGGGAGGGGCAGATACGCAGTATTTT. It encodes CASSQVEMAGGADTQYF.

CDR3 loop: CASSIWTGHSSNYGYTF. CDR3 sequence (DNA): TGTGCCAGTAGTATCTGGACAGGGCATTCTTCGAACTATGGCTACACCTTC. The gene calls are TRBV19 and TRBJ1-2, with 8 bases matching TRBD1. The germline V gene encodes CDR1 LNHDA and CDR2 SQIVND (reference sequence). Trimming took 3 bases from V and 2 from J; bases not matched to a gene: 11. CDR3 length: 17 residues.

This rearrangement joins TRBV6-5 to TRBJ2-7, with TRBD2 matching 8 bases. The CDR3 contains 12 residues. The ends lost 9 bases at V and 2 bases at J; junction bases unmatched: 3. Germline lookup yields CDR1 MNHEY and CDR2 SVGAGI. The CDR3 DNA reads TGTGCCAGTACTAGCGGCCCCTACGAGCAGTACTTC. Translating it yields CASTSGPYEQYF.

The table lists this clone with a count of one. Other DNA sequences in the sample encode the same CDR3. CDR3 in DNA: TGTGCCAGCAGTTTTGGACAGGGCGGGGAGACCCAGTACTTC. The encoded protein is CASSFGQGGETQYF. The chain carries TRBV6-2 or TRBV6-3 and TRBJ2-5; 8 nucleotides match TRBD1. V lost 4 bases to trimming and J lost 5 bases; unmatched junction nucleotides: 6. This CDR3 region has 14 residues. CDR1 and CDR2 (germline): MNHEY, SVGEGT.

The rearrangement uses TRBV5-4 and TRBJ2-7, with 7 bases aligning to TRBD1. This CDR3 region has 15 residues. V lost 3 bases and J lost 0; bases outside the gene matches: 6. The germline CDR1 and CDR2 sequences are SGHNT and YYREEE (reference sequence). CDR3 residues: CASSSATGSSYEQYF. The CDR3 DNA follows: TGTGCCAGCAGCTCGGCGACAGGGAGCTCCTACGAGCAGTACTTC.

This clone was counted once. This chain connects TRBV15 to TRBJ1-5; D is uncertain. The CDR3 length is 12 residues. The V end lost 4 bases, the J end lost 7 bases, and 8 bases lay between the germline ends. The germline V gene has CDR1 LNHNV and CDR2 YYDKDF (reference sequence). This CDR3 reads CATSMGGQPQHF. The CDR3 bases are TGTGCCACCAGCATGGGAGGGCAGCCCCAGCATTTT.

This chain links TRBV23-1 with TRBJ1-5; possible D gene TRBD1, 6 bases. TRBV23-1 counts as an open reading frame of uncertain function. V was clipped by 0 bases and J by 5 bases, with 14 bases between them. CDR3 length: 16 residues. The CDR3 spells CASSQSQGKRDQPQHF. The CDR3 DNA reads TGCGCCAGCAGTCAATCCCAGGGGAAGAGGGATCAGCCCCAGCATTTT.

This clone occurred once. The chain's CDR3 is CASRTGQPNYGYTF. The DNA for the CDR3 is TGTGCCAGCAGGACCGGACAGCCTAACTATGGCTACACCTTC. V and J are TRBV27 and TRBJ1-2; maybe TRBD1 (6 bases). The CDR3 sequence is 14 residues long. Between the trimmed V and J ends, which lost 6 bases and 0 bases, there was a span of 11 bases. Germline CDR1 and CDR2: MNHEY and SMNVEV (reference sequence).

The J gene is TRBJ1-2, the V gene TRBV15; no clear D. CDR3 size: 15 residues. Germline lookup yields CDR1 LNHNV and CDR2 YYDKDF (reference sequence). V shed 3 bases and J shed 7 bases, with 18 bases lying between them. This CDR3 is CATSRIRTPGAGYTF. CDR3 bases: TGTGCCACCAGCAGGATTCGCACCCCGGGAGCTGGCTACACCTTC.

V and J are TRBV9 and TRBJ1-6; D might be TRBD1 (5 bases). The CDR3 length is 17 residues. Germline values: CDR1 SGDLS, CDR2 YYNGEE. The ends were cut back, 2 bases at V and 7 bases at J, with 19 bases in the middle. The DNA for the CDR3 is TGTGCCAGCAGCGTTGCACCCTTTCCGAGACAGAATTCACCCCTCCACTTT. Residues: CASSVAPFPRQNSPLHF.

This clone has more than one count but fewer than ten. The chain uses TRBV24-1 and TRBJ1-5, with D unclear. In germline, CDR1 is KGHDR, CDR2 SFDVKD. V lost 2 bases and J 9 bases, leaving 13 bases between the germline ends. The CDR3 covers 14 residues. The CDR3 DNA reads TGTGCCACCAGTGATTCGAGAGGGTACCCGCCCCAGCATTTT. Translating gives CATSDSRGYPPQHF.

In nucleotides, the CDR3 is TGTGCCAGCAGTTTAGTCAGGGCGAATTCACCCCTCCACTTT. Encoded protein: CASSLVRANSPLHF. The genes are TRBV27 and TRBJ1-6; D might be TRBD1 (5 bases). The CDR3 is made up of 14 amino acids. Germline-derived CDR1 and CDR2 are MNHEY and SMNVEV (reference sequence). Trimming removed 2 bases at V and 7 bases at J, with 9 bases between.

CDR3 amino acids: CAWEQGLAQYF. CDR3 nucleotide sequence: TGTGCCTGGGAACAGGGTTTGGCCCAGTACTTC. The chain combines TRBV30 with TRBJ2-5, with a weak D call TRBD1 (6 bases). Germline loops: CDR1 GTSNPN, CDR2 SVGIG (reference sequence). V lost 5 bases and J 9 bases, leaving 13 bases between the germline ends. The CDR3 contains 11 residues.

The CDR3 sequence: CASSPGITYEQYF. Here the CDR3 DNA reads TGTGCCAGTAGTCCAGGTATCACCTACGAGCAGTACTTC. This sequence joins TRBV19 and TRBJ2-7, with no clear D. There are 13 residues in the CDR3. V lost 5 bases to trimming and J lost 2 bases, with 10 bases between them. Germline V gene data show CDR1 as LNHDA and CDR2 as SQIVND (reference sequence).

V gene TRBV11-3 combines with J gene TRBJ2-7; D might be TRBD1 (6 bases). Trimming removed 5 bases at V and 6 bases at J, with 23 bases between. The V gene's germline CDR1 is SGHNT and CDR2 YENEEA. The CDR3 is made up of 16 amino acids. The CDR3 protein is CASSPDPGEMRCEQYF. CDR3 sequence (DNA): TGTGCCAGCAGCCCCGACCCAGGGGAAATGAGGTGCGAGCAGTACTTC.

V usage is TRBV19 and J usage is TRBJ1-2; D is unresolved. V was trimmed by 0 bases and J by 5 bases, leaving 7 bases between them. Germline V gene sequence: CDR1 LNHDA, CDR2 SQIVND (reference sequence). The CDR3 covers 13 residues. The CDR3 loop is CASSIDDGYGYTF. CDR3 DNA sequence: TGTGCCAGTAGTATAGATGACGGGTATGGCTACACCTTC.

The chain combines TRBV15 with TRBJ2-5; D possibly corresponds to TRBD2 (7 bases). Germline V gene data show CDR1 as LNHNV and CDR2 as YYDKDF (reference sequence). CDR3 length: 12 residues. The V gene lost 5 bases and the J gene lost 5 bases, with 9 bases spanning the gap. The CDR3 DNA sequence: TGTGCCACCAGCCGGGGGGCCGAGACCCAGTACTTC. This translates into CATSRGAETQYF.

This clone was detected once. J is TRBJ2-1 and V is TRBV28; D is perhaps TRBD1 (5 bases). V gave up 1 base and J gave up 6 bases, with 13 bases separating them. Germline CDR1 and CDR2: MDHEN and SYDVKM. The CDR3 length is 15 residues. The CDR3: CASSLSQGLSNEQFF. In DNA form, the CDR3 reads TGTGCCAGCAGTTTATCCCAGGGTTTATCCAATGAGCAGTTCTTC.

The chain is built from TRBV29-1 and TRBJ2-1; D may be TRBD2 (6 bases). The CDR3 totals 13 residues. The V end was cut by 6 bases, the J end by 3 bases, with 12 bases between. Germline assignment: CDR1 SQVTM and CDR2 ANQGSEA. The CDR3 bases are TGCAGCGTACGGGAGTTTAGCTACAATGAGCAGTTCTTC. Translating it yields CSVREFSYNEQFF.